The entry that follows covers one T cell receptor beta chain sequence. Its target antigen remains unknown. The sample holds no much larger clone one base away, and base qualities are not on file. TCRbeta CDR3 regions were amplified from genomic DNA using the immunoSEQ Assay, a bias-controlled multiplex PCR. In the paper's pipeline: The number of nucleated cells in each sample was estimated from the amplification of reference gene primers within the assay. To quantify the absolute abundance of each unique TCRbeta CDR3 rearrangement, sequence reads were collapsed and filtered. For each sample, productive Simpson clonality was calculated by taking the square root of Simpson's diversity index across productive rearrangements. This is the immuneACCESS table as TCRdb keeps it, with only in-frame sequences that have V and J called. A part of the clones is gone; compared with another copy, unresolved V genes explain less than half, and the rest is unexplained. That table gives V, J and clone size, and the DNA gave D and trimming. The sample table records roughly 94,000 clones; around 80% of these occur just once. The top ten hold around 25% of the sample.

Whole blood was collected in K2EDTA tubes by collaborating institutions according to the institutions' own protocols. For TCRbeta analysis, collaborators shipped samples as frozen whole blood, isolated PBMCs, or DNA extracted from either of those sample types. This entry belongs to a study of blood T cell repertoires in COVID-19 (dated by TCRdb to about 2020). About the investigation overall: Samples covering the acute and convalescent phases of COVID-19 were provided by collaborators in the United States, Italy and Spain. A de-identified subject ID, COVID-19 status, age in years and sex were almost always included in the sample metadata. The material from the prospective study consisted of cDNA or gDNA derived from T cells, B-cell-depleted T cells, or PBMCs. The repertoires were made available in a free public database intended to serve as a resource for research on the immune response to SARS-CoV-2. Subjects who had been exposed to COVID-19, were actively infected with it, or had recovered from it provided the deeply sampled blood TCRbeta repertoires that made up the dataset. HLA class I and class II types, where available, came from metadata supplied by the sample provider rather than from assay-based typing. The samples were drawn from two sources: the first 160 participants of the ongoing ImmuneRACE study, and 1,000 to 1,500 subjects contributed by 6 global collaborators. General conclusions and limits of the study: Clinical and demographic metadata were provided uncurated, with the amount varying by source and participant.

The germline V gene supplies CDR1 SGHRS and CDR2 YFSETQ. The germline ends are 8 bases apart after V is trimmed by 0 bases and J by 1 base. The CDR3 contains 16 residues, cysteine and phenylalanine counted. The only DNA kept is the CDR3, 48 bases in frame from the first base. The TCR comes from a man in his fifties or sixties with acute or convalescent COVID-19. Sequenced material: peripheral blood. This sequence uses TRBV5-1 and TRBJ2-6; a tentative D call is TRBD1 (5 bases match). For the CDR3, the sequence is CASSLGDSSGANVLTF. The DNA sequence reads TGCGCCAGCAGCTTGGGCGACAGTTCTGGGGCCAACGTCCTGACTTTC.